The clone carrying this T cell receptor beta chain occurred once. Clones were sequenced by immunoSEQ multiplex PCR, and TCRdb holds only the in-frame ones, with some missing. The sample lists tens of thousands of clones; roughly 93% were seen once. Germline loops: CDR1 SNHLY, CDR2 FYNNEI. V was trimmed by 4 bases and J by 5 bases, leaving 18 bases between them. This CDR3 comprises 15 residues. The sample is drawn from a study of control samples from healthy donors and cancer patients. Sample: blood. This clonotype originated in a woman aged 30 to 39 in good health. This sequence joins TRBV2 and TRBJ2-7; D is possibly TRBD1 or TRBD2 (7 bases each). CDR3 loop: CASSGRAGQFNEQYF. In nucleotides, the CDR3 is TGTGCCAGCAGTGGTCGAGCGGGACAGTTTAACGAGCAGTACTTC. Full variable domain (outside the CDR3, taken from reference TRBV2 and TRBJ2-7): EPEVTQTPSHQVTQMGQEVILRCVPISNHLYFYWYRQILGQKVEFLVSFYNNEISEKSEIFDDQFSVERPDGSNFTLKIRSTKLEDSAMYFCASSGRAGQFNEQYFGPGTRLTVT.